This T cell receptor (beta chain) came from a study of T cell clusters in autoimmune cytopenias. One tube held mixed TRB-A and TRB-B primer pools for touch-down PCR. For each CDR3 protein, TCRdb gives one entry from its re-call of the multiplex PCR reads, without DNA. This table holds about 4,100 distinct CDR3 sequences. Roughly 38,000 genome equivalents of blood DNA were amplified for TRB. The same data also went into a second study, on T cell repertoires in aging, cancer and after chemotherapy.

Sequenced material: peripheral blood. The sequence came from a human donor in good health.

The CDR3 region is CASSLETGVWETQYF. The rearrangement uses TRBV5-1 and TRBJ2-5; the TCRdb call, TRBD1, lacks DNA for checking. The V gene's germline CDR1 is SGHRS and CDR2 YFSETQ. This CDR3 spans 15 amino acids. The full variable domain, its missing parts supplied by reference TRBV5-1 and TRBJ2-5, is KAGVTQTPRYLIKTRGQQVTLSCSPISGHRSVSWYQQTPGQGLQFLFEYFSETQRNKGNFPGRFSGRQFSNSRSEMNVSTLELGDSALYLCASSLETGVWETQYFGPGTRLLVL.